This T cell receptor beta chain was sequenced in a study of blood T cell repertoires in COVID-19. The wider study: Sites across the United States, Italy and Spain contributed samples from acute and convalescent COVID-19. Sample material is recorded as cDNA or gDNA derived from T cells, B-cell-depleted T cells, or PBMCs.

Original data processing: Amplification with reference gene primers provided the estimates of nucleated cell counts. Profiled with immunoSEQ multiplex PCR; TCRdb holds only in-frame clones, not every one. The V and J calls and clone size come from that table; D and trimming were worked out from the DNA. The sample shows about 220,000 clones, around four fifths of them seen only once. The sequenced sample consisted of peripheral blood. The sequence derives from a man aged 30 to 39 with active or convalescent COVID-19.

The CDR3 DNA reads as TGTGCTAGGGACATGTCCTACGAGCAGTACTTC. This codes for CARDMSYEQYF. The rearrangement uses TRBV7-7 and TRBJ2-7, with D perhaps matching TRBD1 (6 bases). This CDR3 contains 11 residues. The germline gives CDR1 SSHAT, CDR2 FNYEAQ (reference sequence).